Included here is one T cell receptor beta chain sequence, with context. Its matching antigen is unknown. CDR1 SGHRS and CDR2 YFSETQ come from the germline V gene. The V gene lost 1 base and the J gene lost 2 bases, with 11 bases spanning the gap. CDR3 size: 15 residues. The sample belongs to a study of shared clonotypes between healthy human individuals. Across the whole study: Used for every donor were three CD4 naive, three CD4 memory, two CD8 naive and one CD8 memory plate. General study points: As a rule, naive subsets had a larger estimated richness than memory subsets. Shared across several donors were roughly 5% of the naive CD4 clonotypes.

It was at deep level that the assay was run. TCRdb's copy holds only in-frame clones and misses some; the assay was immunoSEQ multiplex PCR. The sample has some 1 million clones, approximately 70% seen once. V usage is TRBV5-1 and J usage is TRBJ2-3, with D perhaps TRBD1 or TRBD2 (5 bases each). This clonotype originated in a man in his late teens or twenties in good health. Sequenced sample: memory CD4+ T cells sorted from blood. Subset defined: CD45RA-negative fraction. The CDR3 spells CASSLNGAYTDTQYF. The CDR3 DNA sequence: TGCGCCAGCAGCTTGAACGGGGCCTACACAGATACGCAGTATTTT.